The present T cell receptor (beta chain) was sequenced within a study of CD8+ T cells in alopecia areata. Study results and limitations: When scalp samples are sequenced, resident alphabeta T cells of normal skin are also captured.

Concerning this clone itself: The antigen is undetermined.

Following RNA extraction, reverse transcription yielded cDNA that acted as the sequencing template. Using immunoSEQ multiplex PCR, the repertoire was profiled, and TCRdb retains in-frame clones only, with some absent. The sample has a few hundred thousand clones; 66% are singletons. The CDR3 totals 15 residues. Germline lookup yields CDR1 MGHRA and CDR2 YSYEKL. The V end lost 3 bases, the J end lost 5 bases, and 13 bases lay between the germline ends. This sample's treatment: oral pan-JAK inhibitor, 5-10 mg twice daily. Sequenced material: CD4+ T cells sorted from blood, taken around week 44, from a patient treated with tofacitinib. The J gene is TRBJ1-4, the V gene TRBV4-1; a possible D gene is TRBD1 (5 bases). This TCR came from a human donor with alopecia areata. CDR3 protein: CASSQTGTGNEKLFF. The CDR3 DNA sequence: TGCGCCAGCAGCCAGACCGGGACGGGAAATGAAAAACTGTTTTTT.